The rows below give T cell receptor beta chains drawn from one sample of a study of lymphopenia after photon versus proton radiotherapy. TCRdb keeps only in-frame clones here, not all; method: immunoSEQ multiplex PCR. The data contain approximately 150,000 clones, 75% to 90% of them singletons. Source: peripheral blood, taken from a patient treated with photon-based radiotherapy. Receptors originate from a man aged 50-60 years with gastric cancer. The CDR3 runs from the conserved cysteine through the conserved F or W. The D gene is left open where the match is weak. Size values are once, few and many counts, or a class for expanded clones, and some rows have none.

clone_size: -
d_call: -
v_call: TRBV9
j_call: TRBJ2-7
cdr3_aa: CASSVGLSYEQYF
cdr3_nt: TGTGCCAGCAGCGTAGGTCTCTCCTACGAGCAGTACTTC

clone_size: -
d_call: TRBD1
v_call: TRBV7-2
j_call: TRBJ1-5
cdr3_aa: CASSRQGGNQPQHF
cdr3_nt: TGTGCCAGCAGCCGACAGGGTGGCAATCAGCCCCAGCATTTT

clone_size: -
d_call: TRBD2
v_call: TRBV7-2
j_call: TRBJ2-1
cdr3_aa: CASSATSGEQFF
cdr3_nt: TGTGCCAGCAGCGCGACTAGCGGGGAGCAGTTCTTC

clone_size: -
d_call: -
v_call: TRBV5-4
j_call: TRBJ1-5
cdr3_aa: CASSPNPGARNQPQHF
cdr3_nt: TGTGCCAGCAGCCCCAACCCAGGGGCGAGAAATCAGCCCCAGCATTTT

clone_size: -
d_call: TRBD1
v_call: TRBV9
j_call: TRBJ1-4
cdr3_aa: CASSIGQGGEKLFF
cdr3_nt: TGTGCCAGCAGCATAGGACAGGGTGGTGAAAAACTGTTTTTT

clone_size: -
d_call: -
v_call: TRBV14
j_call: TRBJ1-5
cdr3_aa: CASRGCQPQHF
cdr3_nt: TGTGCCAGCAGAGGGTGCCAGCCCCAGCATTTT

clone_size: -
d_call: -
v_call: TRBV5-1
j_call: TRBJ1-4
cdr3_aa: CASMQGPTNEKLFF
cdr3_nt: TGCGCCAGCATGCAGGGTCCGACTAATGAAAAACTGTTTTTT

clone_size: -
d_call: -
v_call: TRBV21-1
j_call: TRBJ1-1
cdr3_aa: CASSNQVRVPEAFF
cdr3_nt: TGTGCCAGCAGCAACCAGGTTAGGGTCCCTGAAGCTTTCTTT

clone_size: -
d_call: -
v_call: TRBV11-2
j_call: TRBJ2-5
cdr3_aa: CASSLGPDRQETQYF
cdr3_nt: TGTGCCAGCAGCTTAGGCCCCGACAGGCAAGAGACCCAGTACTTC

clone_size: -
d_call: TRBD2
v_call: TRBV25-1
j_call: TRBJ2-1
cdr3_aa: CASSAGINNEQFF
cdr3_nt: TGTGCCAGCTCAGCGGGAATCAACAATGAGCAGTTCTTC

clone_size: -
d_call: -
v_call: TRBV19
j_call: TRBJ2-1
cdr3_aa: CASMGVTYNEQFF
cdr3_nt: TGTGCCAGTATGGGCGTTACCTACAATGAGCAGTTCTTC

clone_size: -
d_call: -
v_call: TRBV18
j_call: TRBJ1-2
cdr3_aa: CASSPEVWAGFGYTF
cdr3_nt: TGTGCCAGCTCACCAGAAGTCTGGGCGGGGTTTGGCTACACCTTC

clone_size: once
d_call: TRBD1
v_call: TRBV19
j_call: TRBJ1-2
cdr3_aa: CASSILSTGGYGYTF
cdr3_nt: TGTGCCAGTAGTATCCTCTCGACAGGGGGCTATGGCTACACCTTC

clone_size: -
d_call: TRBD1
v_call: TRBV5-1
j_call: TRBJ2-7
cdr3_aa: CASSSTGSNEQYF
cdr3_nt: TGCGCCAGCAGCTCGACAGGGTCCAACGAGCAGTACTTC

clone_size: -
d_call: TRBD1
v_call: TRBV6-1
j_call: TRBJ1-5
cdr3_aa: CASSEEVFAGTAPISPQHF
cdr3_nt: TGTGCCAGCAGTGAAGAAGTTTTTGCCGGGACAGCACCGATTTCGCCCCAGCATTTT

clone_size: once
d_call: -
v_call: TRBV29-1
j_call: TRBJ2-6
cdr3_aa: CSVAAGANVLTF
cdr3_nt: TGCAGCGTTGCAGCAGGGGCCAACGTCCTGACTTTC

clone_size: -
d_call: TRBD2
v_call: TRBV9
j_call: TRBJ2-3
cdr3_aa: CASSPERLAEDGDTQYF
cdr3_nt: TGTGCCAGCAGCCCAGAGAGGCTAGCGGAGGACGGCGATACGCAGTATTTT

clone_size: -
d_call: TRBD2
v_call: TRBV9
j_call: TRBJ2-1
cdr3_aa: CASSVGTSGRAGVGSYNEQFF
cdr3_nt: TGTGCCAGCAGCGTAGGGACTAGCGGGAGGGCCGGGGTCGGGTCCTACAATGAGCAGTTCTTC

clone_size: -
d_call: -
v_call: TRBV4-1
j_call: TRBJ2-1
cdr3_aa: CASSRVGWSSYNEQFF
cdr3_nt: TGCGCCAGCAGCCGCGTCGGGTGGAGCTCCTACAATGAGCAGTTCTTC

clone_size: once
d_call: TRBD1
v_call: TRBV5-8
j_call: TRBJ1-5
cdr3_aa: CASSWDRTFQPQHF
cdr3_nt: TGTGCCAGCAGCTGGGACAGGACTTTCCAGCCCCAGCATTTT

clone_size: -
d_call: TRBD1
v_call: TRBV29-1
j_call: TRBJ1-4
cdr3_aa: CSVEQFGQAGEKLFF
cdr3_nt: TGCAGCGTTGAACAGTTCGGACAGGCGGGCGAAAAACTGTTTTTT

clone_size: -
d_call: -
v_call: TRBV30
j_call: TRBJ2-1
cdr3_aa: CAWRRTGANNEQFF
cdr3_nt: TGTGCCTGGAGGAGAACGGGAGCTAACAATGAGCAGTTCTTC

clone_size: -
d_call: TRBD1
v_call: TRBV5-1
j_call: TRBJ1-3
cdr3_aa: CASSFGQAGNTIYF
cdr3_nt: TGCGCCAGCAGCTTTGGACAGGCTGGAAACACCATATATTTT

clone_size: -
d_call: -
v_call: TRBV6-5
j_call: TRBJ1-1
cdr3_aa: CASSYLAEAFF
cdr3_nt: TGTGCCAGCAGTTATTTGGCTGAAGCTTTCTTT

clone_size: few
d_call: TRBD2
v_call: TRBV5-1
j_call: TRBJ2-5
cdr3_aa: CASSFQTSGILYQETQYF
cdr3_nt: TGCGCCAGCAGCTTTCAGACTAGCGGTATCTTGTACCAAGAGACCCAGTACTTC

clone_size: -
d_call: TRBD1
v_call: TRBV7-6
j_call: TRBJ2-2
cdr3_aa: CASSLGGQFTGELFF
cdr3_nt: TGTGCCAGCAGCTTAGGGGGACAGTTTACCGGGGAGCTGTTTTTT

clone_size: -
d_call: TRBD2
v_call: TRBV6-5
j_call: TRBJ2-1
cdr3_aa: CASSSTLAGLIDEQFF
cdr3_nt: TGTGCCAGCAGTTCTACCCTAGCGGGGTTAATCGATGAGCAGTTCTTC

clone_size: -
d_call: TRBD1
v_call: TRBV7-9
j_call: TRBJ2-7
cdr3_aa: CASSLDPGQGSDEQYF
cdr3_nt: TGTGCCAGCAGCTTAGACCCGGGACAGGGGTCTGACGAGCAGTACTTC

clone_size: -
d_call: -
v_call: TRBV28
j_call: TRBJ2-7
cdr3_aa: CASSHRFYEQYF
cdr3_nt: TGTGCCAGCAGTCACAGGTTTTACGAGCAGTACTTC

clone_size: -
d_call: -
v_call: TRBV28
j_call: TRBJ2-7
cdr3_aa: CASRPTVTYEQYF
cdr3_nt: TGTGCCAGCAGACCTACAGTGACCTACGAGCAGTACTTC

clone_size: -
d_call: TRBD1
v_call: TRBV9
j_call: TRBJ2-7
cdr3_aa: CASSGSWGQRSYEQYF
cdr3_nt: TGTGCCAGCAGCGGGTCCTGGGGACAGCGATCCTACGAGCAGTACTTC

clone_size: -
d_call: -
v_call: TRBV29-1
j_call: TRBJ1-1
cdr3_aa: CSVVGVGMNTEAFF
cdr3_nt: TGCAGCGTTGTAGGGGTTGGGATGAACACTGAAGCTTTCTTT

clone_size: -
d_call: -
v_call: TRBV28
j_call: TRBJ2-2
cdr3_aa: CASSIGQTNTGELFF
cdr3_nt: TGTGCCAGCAGCATAGGACAGACGAACACCGGGGAGCTGTTTTTT

clone_size: few
d_call: -
v_call: TRBV12-2
j_call: TRBJ2-2
cdr3_aa: CASRLDTGELFF
cdr3_nt: TGTGCAAGTCGCTTAGACACCGGGGAGCTGTTTTTT

clone_size: -
d_call: -
v_call: TRBV2
j_call: TRBJ2-1
cdr3_aa: CASSPLTRGSIEQFF
cdr3_nt: TGTGCCAGCAGTCCGTTAACCCGCGGGTCCATCGAGCAGTTCTTC

clone_size: -
d_call: -
v_call: TRBV28
j_call: TRBJ1-5
cdr3_aa: CASSLTYSNQPQHF
cdr3_nt: TGTGCCAGCAGCCTCACGTATAGCAATCAGCCCCAGCATTTT

clone_size: once
d_call: -
v_call: TRBV27
j_call: TRBJ1-2
cdr3_aa: CASSLGQGIYGYTF
cdr3_nt: TGTGCCAGCAGTTTAGGGCAGGGAATTTATGGCTACACCTTC

clone_size: -
d_call: -
v_call: TRBV6-4
j_call: TRBJ2-4
cdr3_aa: CASSDILLAKNIQYF
cdr3_nt: TGTGCCAGCAGTGACATCCTTCTAGCCAAAAACATTCAGTACTTC

clone_size: once
d_call: -
v_call: TRBV14
j_call: TRBJ2-2
cdr3_aa: CASSQFGNGLATGELFF
cdr3_nt: TGTGCCAGCAGCCAATTTGGGAACGGCCTGGCCACCGGGGAGCTGTTTTTT

clone_size: -
d_call: TRBD2
v_call: TRBV19
j_call: TRBJ2-7
cdr3_aa: CASSIGPSGTYEQYF
cdr3_nt: TGTGCCAGTAGTATAGGTCCTAGCGGGACCTACGAGCAGTACTTC

clone_size: -
d_call: TRBD1
v_call: TRBV18
j_call: TRBJ2-1
cdr3_aa: CASSQLDRGVSSYNEQFF
cdr3_nt: TGTGCCAGCTCACAACTGGACAGGGGAGTTAGCTCCTACAATGAGCAGTTCTTC

clone_size: -
d_call: -
v_call: TRBV7-2
j_call: TRBJ2-5
cdr3_aa: CASSSGLLQETQYF
cdr3_nt: TGTGCCAGCAGCTCAGGACTCCTTCAAGAGACCCAGTACTTC

clone_size: -
d_call: TRBD2
v_call: TRBV27
j_call: TRBJ2-2
cdr3_aa: CASSSRLAGANGELFF
cdr3_nt: TGTGCCAGCAGTTCGAGACTAGCGGGAGCTAACGGGGAGCTGTTTTTT

clone_size: -
d_call: -
v_call: TRBV11-2
j_call: TRBJ1-3
cdr3_aa: CASSLVGGRPGNTIYF
cdr3_nt: TGTGCCAGCAGCTTAGTCGGGGGGCGCCCTGGAAACACCATATATTTT

clone_size: -
d_call: -
v_call: TRBV27
j_call: TRBJ1-1
cdr3_aa: CASTRTGLNTEAFF
cdr3_nt: TGTGCCAGCACCAGAACAGGCTTGAACACTGAAGCTTTCTTT

clone_size: -
d_call: -
v_call: TRBV6-6
j_call: TRBJ2-7
cdr3_aa: CASTTRGRYEQYF
cdr3_nt: TGTGCCAGCACCACCCGGGGGCGCTACGAGCAGTACTTC

clone_size: -
d_call: TRBD2
v_call: TRBV15
j_call: TRBJ2-3
cdr3_aa: CATLPATSGRTDTQYF
cdr3_nt: TGTGCCACCCTTCCGGCGACTAGCGGGCGCACAGATACGCAGTATTTT